Given below is one TCR beta chain in context. Its target is not known. This entry belongs to a study of vaccination and CD4 T cells after COVID-19. Overall study: Between diagnosis and the drawing of post-COVID samples lay a median 101 days (range 35 to 161).

CDR3 length equals 15 residues. The germline V gene encodes CDR1 SGHDT and CDR2 YYEEEE. The ends were cut back, 3 bases at V and 0 bases at J, with 10 bases in the middle. Cultured CD4+ T cell DNA underwent sequencing with the Oncomine TCR Beta short-read assay. One entry per CDR3 protein, called by TCRdb with MiXCR from the PCR reads. Counted here are fewer than 16,000 distinct CDR3 sequences, approximately 50% occurring once; the ten biggest clones make up about 9.4%. The treatment: approximately nine-day PBMC culture with coronavirus spike peptide pools or control peptides (ViraFEST assay). ViraFEST enlarged antigen-specific T cell populations with peptide pools and afterwards sequenced TCRs.

The material sequenced was CD4+ T cells from blood, cultured in vitro. The chain links TRBV5-6 to TRBJ1-5; D is ambiguous. The source of this sequence is a human donor who had recovered from COVID-19. The CDR3 loop is CASSWGVDSNQPQHF. The CDR3 DNA reads TGTGCCAGCAGCTGGGGTGTCGATAGCAATCAGCCCCAGCATTTT. Together with reference TRBV5-6 and TRBJ1-5, the CDR3 gives the full variable domain: DAGVTQSPTHLIKTRGQQVTLRCSPKSGHDTVSWYQQALGQGPQFIFQYYEEEERQRGNFPDRFSGHQFPNYSSELNVNALLLGDSALYLCASSWGVDSNQPQHFGDGTRLSIL.